This record covers a single T cell receptor beta chain. CDR1 and CDR2 from the germline V gene are SEHNR and FQNEAQ (reference sequence). The V and J ends lost 5 bases and 3 bases respectively, with 8 bases between them. The CDR3 runs 12 residues. This record comes from a study of control samples from healthy donors and cancer patients. TCRdb's table, derived via immunoSEQ multiplex PCR, lists solely in-frame clones and lacks some. The table has around 120,000 clones, less than 95% seen once. The TCR comes from a man aged 25 to 45 in good health. The chain joins TRBV7-9 to TRBJ2-7; D uncertain. Sequencing was performed on blood. CDR3: CASSPRIYEQYF. As DNA, the CDR3 is TGTGCCAGCAGCCCGCGGATCTACGAGCAGTACTTC.